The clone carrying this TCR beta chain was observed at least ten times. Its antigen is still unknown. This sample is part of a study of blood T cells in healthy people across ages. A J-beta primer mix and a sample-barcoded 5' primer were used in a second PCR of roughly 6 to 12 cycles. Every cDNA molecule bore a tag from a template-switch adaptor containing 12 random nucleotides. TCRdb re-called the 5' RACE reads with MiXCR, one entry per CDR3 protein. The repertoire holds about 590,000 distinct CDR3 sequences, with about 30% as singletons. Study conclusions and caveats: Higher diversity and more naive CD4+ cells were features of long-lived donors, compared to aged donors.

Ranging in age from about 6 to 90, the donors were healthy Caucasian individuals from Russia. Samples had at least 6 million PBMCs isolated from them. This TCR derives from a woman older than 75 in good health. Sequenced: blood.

CDR3: CASSQEGLEQYF. For the CDR3, the DNA is TGTGCCAGCAGCCAAGAGGGGCTCGAGCAGTACTTC. This chain links TRBV3-1 with TRBJ2-7, with D maybe TRBD1 (5 bases). Trimming left V 0 bases short and J 6 bases short, with 6 bases between. Germline lookup yields CDR1 LGHDT and CDR2 YNNKEL (reference sequence). The CDR3 contains 12 residues.